The TCR beta chain under discussion was sequenced for a study of immune cell composition in non-small cell lung cancer. General study results and limits: Dominant in vivo tumour-associated clones were not shown to share tumour-reactive sequences. Squamous carcinomas (about 75%) more often had tumour-associated clones >0.5% than adenocarcinomas (around 35%).

Here immunoSEQ multiplex PCR was the method, and the copy in TCRdb shows in-frame clones only, minus some. This table has around 3,400 clones, 70% appearing once. Remarks on this clone: Its antigen is not known.

Normal lung was sampled as far from the tumour as possible, at least 3 cm. With 0 bases clipped from V and 5 bases from J, the junction kept 16 bases outside the gene matches. Germline CDR1 reads SGDLS; CDR2 reads YYNGEE. The CDR3 totals 18 residues. Sequencing input: non-adjacent lung tissue. The chain couples TRBV9 to TRBJ2-5; 7 bases match TRBD2. The TCR sequence derives from a human donor with non-small cell lung cancer. Here the CDR3 reads CASSVEVGGRAFGETQYF. CDR3 sequence (DNA): TGTGCCAGCAGCGTAGAGGTCGGTGGGAGGGCCTTCGGGGAGACCCAGTACTTC. Full variable domain (rest looked up from reference TRBV9 and TRBJ2-5): DSGVTQTPKHLITATGQRVTLRCSPRSGDLSVYWYQQSLDQGLQFLIQYYNGEERAKGNILERFSAQQFPDLHSELNLSSLELGDSALYFCASSVEVGGRAFGETQYFGPGTRLLVL.